This T cell receptor (beta chain) originates from a study of shared clonotypes between healthy human individuals. Study background: CD4 naive and CD4 memory each took three plates per donor, while CD8 naive took two and CD8 memory one.

CD45RO negativity and positive selection for CCR7 defined naive CD8 cells, a population that excluded terminally differentiated effector memory CD45RA+ cells. Germline CDR1 is SEHNR and CDR2 is FQNEAQ (reference sequence). The V end lost 0 bases, the J end lost 0 bases, and 11 bases lay between the germline ends. The CDR3 has 17 residues. Original handling: Junction-only immunoSEQ data arrived without quality scores, meaning filtering differed. Repertoires were generated with immunoSEQ multiplex PCR, while TCRdb's copy carries only in-frame clones and drops some. From that table come the V and J calls and clone size; the DNA was used to work out D and trimming. The profile shows 1.5 million to 2.5 million clones, roughly 94% of them singletons.

The sequence came from a man aged 18 to 29 in good health. Sequencing was carried out using naive CD8+ T cells sorted from blood. V and J are TRBV7-9 and TRBJ1-4, with D uncertain. CDR3 residues: CASSLAGPVTTNEKLFF. As DNA, the CDR3 is TGTGCCAGCAGCTTAGCAGGGCCGGTGACAACTAATGAAAAACTGTTTTTT.